This T cell receptor (beta chain) emerged from a study of control samples from healthy donors and cancer patients (dated by TCRdb to the early 2020s). Remarks on this clone: Its specific antigen is unknown. The junction departs from the called germline gene at one end, perhaps through a read error.

The receptor library was made with the immunoSEQ multiplex PCR assay. TCRdb mirrors the immuneACCESS table, restricted to in-frame sequences. Some clones are absent from its copies; in checked studies, under half trace to an unresolved V gene, and the reason for the others is unknown. The table for this sample lists 160,000 or so clones; roughly 94% of them were counted only once. The ten largest clones add up to 11% to 15% of the sample. Measured from the cysteine to the phenylalanine, the CDR3 is 12 residues long. Kept here is only the CDR3 DNA, which spans 36 bases and is read in frame from base 1. CDR1 SGHDN and CDR2 FVKESK are derived from the germline V gene.

What was sequenced was PBMCs. The sequence was collected from a man in his 60s with colorectal cancer. The chain joins TRBV14 to TRBJ2-7; TRBD1 agrees with 8 junctional bases. The DNA is TGTGCCAGCAGCCTCGGACAGGGCCCATCGGTTTTC. Translated, it reads CASSLGQGPSVF.